This TCR beta chain was obtained from a study of Tregs in tolerant kidney transplant recipients. The CDR3 has 16 residues. CDR1 and CDR2 from the germline V gene are KGHSH and LQKENI. J lost 3 bases, V lost 3 bases, and 10 bases had no gene match. Comment on this clone: The read stops 3 residues short of the end of the CDR3; the missing end is completed from the germline J gene.

Using immunoSEQ multiplex PCR, the repertoire was profiled, and TCRdb retains in-frame clones only, with some absent. The sample table includes roughly 53,000 clones. The clonotype was recovered from a human donor who received a combined kidney and bone marrow transplant. The chain carries TRBV18 and TRBJ2-7; 8 nucleotides match TRBD2. The sequenced sample was CD4+ T cells from blood, obtained before the transplant. The CDR3 is CASSPTTSAGIYEQYF. The part of the CDR3 DNA that was read is TGTGCCAGCTCACCTACGACTAGCGCGGGTATCTACGAG.